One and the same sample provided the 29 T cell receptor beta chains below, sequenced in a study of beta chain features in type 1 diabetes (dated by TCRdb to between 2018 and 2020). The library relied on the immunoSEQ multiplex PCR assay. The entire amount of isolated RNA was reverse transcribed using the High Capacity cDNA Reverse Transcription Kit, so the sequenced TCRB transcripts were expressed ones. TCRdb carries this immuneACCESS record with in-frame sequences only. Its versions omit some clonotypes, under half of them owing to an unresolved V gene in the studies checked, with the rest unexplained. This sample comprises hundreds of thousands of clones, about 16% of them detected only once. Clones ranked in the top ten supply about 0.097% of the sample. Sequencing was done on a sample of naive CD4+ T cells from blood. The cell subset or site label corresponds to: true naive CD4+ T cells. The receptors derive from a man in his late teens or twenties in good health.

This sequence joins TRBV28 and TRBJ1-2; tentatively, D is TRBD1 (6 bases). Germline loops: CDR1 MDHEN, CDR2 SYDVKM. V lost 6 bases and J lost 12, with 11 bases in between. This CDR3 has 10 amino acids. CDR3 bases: TGTGCCAGCAGGGCAGGGGTCCACACCTTC. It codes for CASRAGVHTF.

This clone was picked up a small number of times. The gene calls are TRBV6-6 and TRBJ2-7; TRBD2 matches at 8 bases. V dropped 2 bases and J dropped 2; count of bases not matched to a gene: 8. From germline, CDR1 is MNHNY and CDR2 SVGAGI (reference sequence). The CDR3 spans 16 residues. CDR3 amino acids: CASSYSGGLRAYEQYF. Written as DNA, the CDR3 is TGTGCCAGCAGTTACAGCGGGGGTTTACGAGCCTACGAGCAGTACTTC.

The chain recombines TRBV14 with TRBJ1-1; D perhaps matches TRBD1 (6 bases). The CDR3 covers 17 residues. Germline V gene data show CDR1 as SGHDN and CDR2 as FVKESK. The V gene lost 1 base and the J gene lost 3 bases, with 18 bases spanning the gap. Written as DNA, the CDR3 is TGTGCCAGCAGCCAAGTAAGGATACAGGGTGGGGACACTGAAGCTTTCTTT. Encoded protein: CASSQVRIQGGDTEAFF.

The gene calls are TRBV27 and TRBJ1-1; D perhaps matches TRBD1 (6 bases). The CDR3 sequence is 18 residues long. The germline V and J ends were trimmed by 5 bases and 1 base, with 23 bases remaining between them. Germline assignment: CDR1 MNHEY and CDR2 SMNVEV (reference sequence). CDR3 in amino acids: CASSPDGRGGRANTEAFF. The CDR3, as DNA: TGTGCCAGCAGTCCAGATGGGCGAGGGGGACGGGCGAACACTGAAGCTTTCTTT.

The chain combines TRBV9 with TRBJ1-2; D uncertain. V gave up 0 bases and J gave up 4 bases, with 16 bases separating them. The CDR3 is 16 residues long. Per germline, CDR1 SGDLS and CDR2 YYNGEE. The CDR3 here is CASSVAVGQTPYGYTF. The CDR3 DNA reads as TGTGCCAGCAGCGTAGCTGTCGGGCAGACTCCCTATGGCTACACCTTC.

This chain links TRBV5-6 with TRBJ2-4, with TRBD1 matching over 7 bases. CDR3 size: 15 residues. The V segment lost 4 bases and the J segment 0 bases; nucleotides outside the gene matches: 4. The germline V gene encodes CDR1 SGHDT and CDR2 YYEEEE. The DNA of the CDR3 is TGTGCCAGCAGCCTGGGACAGATAGCCAAAAACATTCAGTACTTC. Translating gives CASSLGQIAKNIQYF.

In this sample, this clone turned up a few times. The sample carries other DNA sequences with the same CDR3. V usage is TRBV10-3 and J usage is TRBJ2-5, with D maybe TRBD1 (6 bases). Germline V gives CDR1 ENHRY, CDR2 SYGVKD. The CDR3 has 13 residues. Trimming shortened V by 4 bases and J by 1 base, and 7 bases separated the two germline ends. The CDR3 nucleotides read TGTGCCATCAGTGGGACAGCCCAAGAGACCCAGTACTTC. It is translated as CAISGTAQETQYF.

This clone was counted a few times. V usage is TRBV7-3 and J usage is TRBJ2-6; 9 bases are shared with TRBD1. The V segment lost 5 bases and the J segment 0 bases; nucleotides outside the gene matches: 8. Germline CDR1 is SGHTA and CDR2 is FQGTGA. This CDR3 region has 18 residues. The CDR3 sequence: CASSRRDRVLSGANVLTF. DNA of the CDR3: TGTGCCAGCAGCCGTCGGGACAGGGTCCTCTCTGGGGCCAACGTCCTGACTTTC. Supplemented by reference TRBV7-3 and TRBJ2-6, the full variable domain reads GAGVSQTPSNKVTEKGKYVELRCDPISGHTALYWYRQSLGQGPEFLIYFQGTGAADDSGLPNDRFFAVRPEGSVSTLKIQRTERGDSAVYLCASSRRDRVLSGANVLTFGAGSRLTVL.

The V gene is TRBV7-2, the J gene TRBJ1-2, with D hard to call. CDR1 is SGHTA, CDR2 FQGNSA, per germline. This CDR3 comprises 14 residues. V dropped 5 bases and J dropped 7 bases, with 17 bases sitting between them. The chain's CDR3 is CASSAPGGLGGYTF. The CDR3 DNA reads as TGTGCCAGCAGCGCCCCGGGAGGCCTTGGTGGCTACACCTTC.

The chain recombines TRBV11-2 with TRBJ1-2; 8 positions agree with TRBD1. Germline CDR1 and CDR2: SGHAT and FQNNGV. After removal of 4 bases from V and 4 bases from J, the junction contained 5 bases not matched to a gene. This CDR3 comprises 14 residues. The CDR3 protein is CASSSGTGGYGYTF. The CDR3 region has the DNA TGTGCCAGCAGCTCCGGAACAGGGGGCTATGGCTACACCTTC.

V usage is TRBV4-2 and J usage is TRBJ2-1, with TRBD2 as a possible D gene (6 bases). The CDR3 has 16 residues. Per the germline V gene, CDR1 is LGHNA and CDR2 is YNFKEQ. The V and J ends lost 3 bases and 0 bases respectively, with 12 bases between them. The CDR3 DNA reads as TGTGCCAGCAGCCAGGTAGCGGTTAGCTCCTACAATGAGCAGTTCTTC. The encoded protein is CASSQVAVSSYNEQFF.

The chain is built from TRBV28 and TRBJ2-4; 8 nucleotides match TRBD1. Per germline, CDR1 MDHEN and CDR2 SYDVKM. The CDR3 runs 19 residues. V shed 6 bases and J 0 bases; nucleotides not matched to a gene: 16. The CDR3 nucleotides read TGTGCCAGCAGACTGCAACGGGACAGGTTGAGTTTAGCCAAAAACATTCAGTACTTC. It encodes CASRLQRDRLSLAKNIQYF. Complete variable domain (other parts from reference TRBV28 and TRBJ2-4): DVKVTQSSRYLVKRTGEKVFLECVQDMDHENMFWYRQDPGLGLRLIYFSYDVKMKEKGDIPEGYSVSREKKERFSLILESASTNQTSMYLCASRLQRDRLSLAKNIQYFGAGTRLSVL.

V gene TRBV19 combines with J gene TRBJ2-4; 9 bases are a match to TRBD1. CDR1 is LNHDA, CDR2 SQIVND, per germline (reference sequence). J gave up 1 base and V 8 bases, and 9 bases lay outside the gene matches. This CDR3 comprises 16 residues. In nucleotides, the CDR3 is TGTGCCAGTGCCGGACAGGGGAATTTGGCCAAAAACATTCAGTACTTC. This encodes CASAGQGNLAKNIQYF.

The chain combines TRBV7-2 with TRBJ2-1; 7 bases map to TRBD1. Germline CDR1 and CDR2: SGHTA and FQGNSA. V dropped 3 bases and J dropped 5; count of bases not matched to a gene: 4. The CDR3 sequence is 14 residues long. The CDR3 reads CASSFQTGDNEQFF. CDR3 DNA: TGTGCCAGCAGCTTCCAAACAGGGGACAATGAGCAGTTCTTC.

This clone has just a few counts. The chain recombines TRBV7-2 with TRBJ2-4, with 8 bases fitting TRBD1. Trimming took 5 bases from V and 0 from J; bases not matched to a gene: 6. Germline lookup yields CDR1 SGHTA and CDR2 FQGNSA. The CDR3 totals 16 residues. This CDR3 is CASSLWDRPAKNIQYF. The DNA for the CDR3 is TGTGCCAGCAGCCTATGGGACAGGCCAGCCAAAAACATTCAGTACTTC. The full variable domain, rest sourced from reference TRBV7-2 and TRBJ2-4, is GAGVSQSPSNKVTEKGKDVELRCDPISGHTALYWYRQSLGQGLEFLIYFQGNSAPDKSGLPSDRFSAERTGGSVSTLTIQRTQQEDSAVYLCASSLWDRPAKNIQYFGAGTRLSVL.

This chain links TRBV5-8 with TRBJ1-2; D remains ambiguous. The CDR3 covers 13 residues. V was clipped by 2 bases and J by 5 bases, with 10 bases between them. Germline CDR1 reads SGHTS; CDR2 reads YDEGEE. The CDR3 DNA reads TGTGCCAGCAGCTTTCGCAGAAAATATGGCTACACCTTC. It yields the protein CASSFRRKYGYTF.

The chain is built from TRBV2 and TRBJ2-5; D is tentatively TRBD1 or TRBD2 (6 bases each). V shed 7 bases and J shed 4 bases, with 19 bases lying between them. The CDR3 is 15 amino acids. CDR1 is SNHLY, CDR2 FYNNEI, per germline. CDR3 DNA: TGTGCCAGCACCGAAATCGGAGGGGGAGGAGAGACCCAGTACTTC. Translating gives CASTEIGGGGETQYF. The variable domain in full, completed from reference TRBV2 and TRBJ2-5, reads EPEVTQTPSHQVTQMGQEVILRCVPISNHLYFYWYRQILGQKVEFLVSFYNNEISEKSEIFDDQFSVERPDGSNFTLKIRSTKLEDSAMYFCASTEIGGGGETQYFGPGTRLLVL.

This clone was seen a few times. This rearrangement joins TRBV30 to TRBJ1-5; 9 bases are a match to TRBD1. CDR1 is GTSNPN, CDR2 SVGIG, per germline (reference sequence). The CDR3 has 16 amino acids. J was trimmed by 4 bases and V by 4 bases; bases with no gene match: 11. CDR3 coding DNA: TGTGCCTGGAAGGTAGGGGAGGACAGGGGTAATCAGCCCCAGCATTTT. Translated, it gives CAWKVGEDRGNQPQHF.

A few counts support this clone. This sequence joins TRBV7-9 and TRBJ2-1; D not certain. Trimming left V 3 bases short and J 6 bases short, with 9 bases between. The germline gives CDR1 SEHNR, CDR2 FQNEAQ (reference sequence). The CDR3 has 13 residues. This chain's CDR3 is CASSFEGRNEQFF. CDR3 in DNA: TGTGCCAGCAGCTTTGAAGGTCGCAATGAGCAGTTCTTC.

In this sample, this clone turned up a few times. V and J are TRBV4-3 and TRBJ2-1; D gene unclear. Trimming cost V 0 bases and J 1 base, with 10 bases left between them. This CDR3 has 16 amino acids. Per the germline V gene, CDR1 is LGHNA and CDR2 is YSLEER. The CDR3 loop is CASSQEVGRSYNEQFF. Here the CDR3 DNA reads TGCGCCAGCAGCCAAGAGGTTGGACGTTCCTACAATGAGCAGTTCTTC.

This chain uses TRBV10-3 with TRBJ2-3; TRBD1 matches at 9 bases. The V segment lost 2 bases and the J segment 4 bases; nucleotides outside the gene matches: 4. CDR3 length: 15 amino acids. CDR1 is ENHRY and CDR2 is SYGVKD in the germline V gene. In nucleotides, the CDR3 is TGTGCCATCAGTGAGGGGACAGGGTGGGCAGATACGCAGTATTTT. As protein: CAISEGTGWADTQYF.

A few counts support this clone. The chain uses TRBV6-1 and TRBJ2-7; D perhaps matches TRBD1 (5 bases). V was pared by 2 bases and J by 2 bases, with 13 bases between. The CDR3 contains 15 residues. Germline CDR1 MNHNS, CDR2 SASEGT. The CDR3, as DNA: TGTGCCAGCAGTGAACCGCCGGACAAGACCTACGAGCAGTACTTC. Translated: CASSEPPDKTYEQYF.

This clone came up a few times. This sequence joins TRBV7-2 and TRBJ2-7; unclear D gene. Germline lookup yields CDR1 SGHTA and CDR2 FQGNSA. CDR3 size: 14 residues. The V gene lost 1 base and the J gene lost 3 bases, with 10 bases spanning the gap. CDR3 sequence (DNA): TGTGCCAGCAGCTTAGACAGAGAACACTACGAGCAGTACTTC. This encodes CASSLDREHYEQYF.

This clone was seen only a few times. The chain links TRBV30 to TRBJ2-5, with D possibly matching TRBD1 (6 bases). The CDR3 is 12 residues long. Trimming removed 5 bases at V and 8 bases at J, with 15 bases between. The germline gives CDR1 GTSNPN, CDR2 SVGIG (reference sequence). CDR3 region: CAWRSGVRTQYF. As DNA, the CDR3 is TGTGCCTGGCGCTCAGGGGTGCGCACCCAGTACTTC.

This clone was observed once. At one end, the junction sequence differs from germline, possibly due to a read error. In DNA form, the CDR3 reads TGTGCTAGCAGCTTTATTCCCGGGACAGGGGGCTCTGGGGCCAACGTCCTGACTTTC. It is translated as CASSFIPGTGGSGANVLTF. The rearrangement joins TRBV7-7 to TRBJ2-6; 11 nucleotides align to TRBD1. From germline, CDR1 is SSHAT and CDR2 FNYEAQ (reference sequence). The CDR3 sequence is 19 residues long.

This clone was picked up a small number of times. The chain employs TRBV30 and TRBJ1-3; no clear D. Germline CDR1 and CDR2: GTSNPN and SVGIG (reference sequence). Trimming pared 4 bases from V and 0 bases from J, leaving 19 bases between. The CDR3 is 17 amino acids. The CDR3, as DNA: TGTGCCTGGAACGGGCTGCAATCAACCGGCTCTGGAAACACCATATATTTT. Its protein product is CAWNGLQSTGSGNTIYF.

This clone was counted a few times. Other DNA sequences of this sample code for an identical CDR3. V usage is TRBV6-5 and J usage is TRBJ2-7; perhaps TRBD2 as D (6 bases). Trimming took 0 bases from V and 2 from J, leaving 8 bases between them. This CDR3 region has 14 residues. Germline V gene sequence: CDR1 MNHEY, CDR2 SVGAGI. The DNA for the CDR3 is TGTGCCAGCAGTTACTCGCGGGGCCCCTACGAGCAGTACTTC. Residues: CASSYSRGPYEQYF.

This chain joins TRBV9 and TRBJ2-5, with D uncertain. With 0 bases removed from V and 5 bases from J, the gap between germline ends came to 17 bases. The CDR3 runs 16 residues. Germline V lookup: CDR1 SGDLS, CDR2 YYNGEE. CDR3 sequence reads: CASSVAVGSGRETQYF. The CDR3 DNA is TGTGCCAGCAGCGTAGCGGTGGGAAGTGGTAGGGAGACCCAGTACTTC.

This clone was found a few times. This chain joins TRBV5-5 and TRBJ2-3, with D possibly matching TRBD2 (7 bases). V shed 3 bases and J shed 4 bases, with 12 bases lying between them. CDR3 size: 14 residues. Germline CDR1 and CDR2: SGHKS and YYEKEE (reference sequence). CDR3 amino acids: CASSSRGRADTQYF. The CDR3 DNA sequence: TGTGCCAGCAGCTCGCGGGGGCGGGCAGATACGCAGTATTTT.